What follows are 10 T cell receptor beta chains derived from one specimen sequenced in a study of blood T cell repertoires in COVID-19. Assay used: immunoSEQ multiplex PCR; TCRdb lists only in-frame clones, some missing. The data contain roughly 220,000 clones, around 88% of them singletons. The sequencing sample was made of PBMCs or T cells enriched from blood (not recorded which). Receptors originate from a woman aged 45-59 years with acute COVID-19.

The chain joins TRBV4-3 to TRBJ2-3, with 14 positions matching TRBD2. This CDR3 has 18 residues. The V gene end was trimmed by 4 bases and the J gene end by 1 base; junction bases not matched to a gene: 7. CDR1 is LGHNA, CDR2 YSLEER, per germline. CDR3 bases: TGCGCCAGCAGCCCGGGGACTAGCGGGAGAAGTGGCACAGATACGCAGTATTTT. This translates into CASSPGTSGRSGTDTQYF.

The rearrangement links TRBV7-9 to TRBJ2-3; a possible D gene is TRBD2 (6 bases). V lost 2 bases and J 4 bases, leaving 7 bases between the germline ends. This CDR3 is 13 amino acids long. Germline lookup yields CDR1 SEHNR and CDR2 FQNEAQ (reference sequence). CDR3 sequence: CASSLWGADTQYF. CDR3 DNA sequence: TGTGCCAGCAGCTTATGGGGGGCAGATACGCAGTATTTT.

This clone has more than one count but fewer than ten. The V and J genes are TRBV28 and TRBJ1-6; D call uncertain. The germline gives CDR1 MDHEN, CDR2 SYDVKM. The CDR3 extends over 13 amino acids. Trimming cost V 5 bases and J 7 bases, with 9 bases left between them. Here the CDR3 reads CASSPPLNSPLHF. Written as DNA, the CDR3 is TGTGCCAGCAGTCCCCCCTTAAATTCACCCCTCCACTTT.

The rearrangement links TRBV28 to TRBJ1-4; maybe TRBD1 (5 bases). Per the germline V gene, CDR1 is MDHEN and CDR2 is SYDVKM. CDR3 length: 13 amino acids. Trimming pared 10 bases from V and 0 bases from J, leaving 9 bases between. The CDR3 DNA is TGTGCCACAGAAGGGGCAACTAATGAAAAACTGTTTTTT. Translating gives CATEGATNEKLFF.

The gene calls are TRBV7-6 and TRBJ1-5; no definite D call. CDR1 is SGHVS, CDR2 FNYEAQ, per germline. Trimming took off 1 base at V and 2 bases at J, with 6 bases between the two ends. The CDR3 extends over 14 amino acids. CDR3 amino acids: CASSLVAGNQPQHF. The CDR3 DNA reads TGTGCCAGCAGCTTAGTGGCCGGCAATCAGCCCCAGCATTTT.

The chain couples TRBV27 to TRBJ2-7; D is perhaps TRBD2 (5 bases). The V gene's germline CDR1 is MNHEY and CDR2 SMNVEV (reference sequence). This CDR3 is built from 14 residues. Trimming pared 5 bases from V and 0 bases from J, leaving 11 bases between. For the CDR3, the DNA is TGTGCCAGCAGTCCGATAGGGAGCTCCTACGAGCAGTACTTC. It specifies CASSPIGSSYEQYF.

The gene calls are TRBV5-8 and TRBJ2-3, with a tentative D call TRBD1 (6 bases). Germline CDR1 and CDR2: SGHTS and YDEGEE. The CDR3 extends over 16 amino acids. V was pared by 3 bases and J by 0 bases, with 14 bases between. The CDR3 loop reads CASSSGQPASTDTQYF. The CDR3 DNA reads TGTGCCAGCAGCTCCGGACAGCCCGCTAGCACAGATACGCAGTATTTT.

This sequence joins TRBV12-3 or TRBV12-4 and TRBJ2-7; D is perhaps TRBD1 (6 bases). Trimming cost V 3 bases and J 7 bases, with 13 bases left between them. The CDR3 contains 13 residues. The CDR3 is CASSFYRVGEQYF. For the CDR3, the DNA is TGTGCCAGCAGTTTCTACAGGGTCGGGGAGCAGTACTTC.

The chain carries TRBV10-3 and TRBJ2-7; 10 bases agree with TRBD2. The CDR3 totals 14 residues. Trimming cost V 3 bases and J 4 bases; bases outside gene matches: 3. Germline V gene data show CDR1 as ENHRY and CDR2 as SYGVKD. The CDR3 reads CAISERTSGYEQYF. Written as DNA, the CDR3 is TGTGCCATCAGTGAAAGGACTAGCGGTTACGAGCAGTACTTC.

CDR3: CASLIGDRGFLSPYEQYF. CDR3 sequence (DNA): TGTGCCAGCCTTATAGGGGACAGGGGGTTCCTCAGTCCATACGAGCAGTACTTC. The chain couples TRBV25-1 to TRBJ2-7; 11 nucleotides match TRBD1. The CDR3 covers 18 residues. V lost 8 bases, J lost 4 bases, and 19 bases stayed unmatched. Germline assignment: CDR1 MGHDK and CDR2 SYGVNS.